This TCR beta chain was captured in a study of tumor and adjacent non-tumor tissue in lung cancer. The wider study: On average, productive TCRbeta reads reached some 4.2 million per sample. General study findings and limits: Tumor tissue had significantly higher TCR diversity than normal lung.

As for this clonotype: Its antigen is unknown. One junction end does not reproduce the germline sequence, and a read error may be involved.

This sample's RNA came from whole unsorted tissue. This non-tumor lung sample came from over 3 cm beyond the tumor edge. Donors were chemotherapy-naive, newly diagnosed lung cancer surgical patients in China, August–late 2014. The library came from three nested PCR rounds adapted from ARM-PCR protocols. TCRdb processed the multiplex PCR reads anew with MiXCR; each CDR3 protein has one entry. The sample has 80,000 to 130,000 distinct CDR3 sequences; less than 75% are singletons. Germline V gene data show CDR1 as SGHAT and CDR2 as FQNNGV. The CDR3 is 14 amino acids. Sequencing was performed on distant non-tumor lung tissue. The sequence was collected from a man aged 25 to 40 with non-small cell lung cancer. The rearrangement uses TRBV11-2 and TRBJ1-5; 7 nucleotides agree with TRBD1. Matching the DNA end better, TRBJ2-3 makes the J call doubtful. The CDR3 DNA reads TGTGCTAGCAGCTCCACAGGGGAAGGTCAGCCTCAGTATTTT. Translation: CASSSTGEGQPQYF.